The rows below give T cell receptor beta chains drawn from one sample of a study of blood T cells in healthy people across ages. TCRdb reanalysed the 5' RACE reads using MiXCR and keeps one entry per CDR3 protein. The sample contains 650,000 to 700,000 distinct CDR3 sequences, about 34% of which appear only once. The source material was blood. These receptors originate from a woman older than 75 in good health. Each CDR3 is given with its conserved first and last residue. The order of the fields is D gene, V gene, clone size, J gene, CDR3 DNA, CDR3 protein. The D gene is left open where the match is weak. Only part of the rows carry a size: once, few, many, or a class if the clone is expanded.

TRBD1	TRBV20-1	NA	TRBJ2-7	TGCAGTGCTAGAGAGCCGGGACAGGGGGCCCAGCAGTACTTC	CSAREPGQGAQQYF
NA	TRBV20-1	NA	TRBJ2-7	TGCAGTGCGGCCCGGGGGGCTCAGACCTACGAGCAGTACTTC	CSAARGAQTYEQYF
NA	TRBV7-8	many	TRBJ1-1	TGTGCCAGCAGCCCGAGTCAGGGAATGAACACTGAAGCTTTCTTT	CASSPSQGMNTEAFF
NA	TRBV3-1	few	TRBJ2-1	TGTGCCAGCAGCCAAGCCGGGGGAGTGCAGTTCTTC	CASSQAGGVQFF
TRBD1	TRBV24-1	few	TRBJ1-2	TGTGCCACCAGTGGCAGGGGGAATAGTACTAACTATGGCTACACCTTC	CATSGRGNSTNYGYTF
NA	TRBV20-1	few	TRBJ1-6	TGCAGTGCTGGGACATCCCTCCACTTT	CSAGTSLHF
NA	TRBV20-1	NA	TRBJ1-5	TGCAGTGCCCCTGGCGCTACGGGGCAGCCCCAGCATTTT	CSAPGATGQPQHF
NA	TRBV24-1	NA	TRBJ2-3	TGTGCCACCAGTGATAGAGGGGTAGAAGATACGCAGTATTTT	CATSDRGVEDTQYF
TRBD1	TRBV29-1	many	TRBJ2-7	TGCAGCGCAAATTCGGGACAGGGTAACTACGAGCAGTACTTC	CSANSGQGNYEQYF
NA	TRBV5-1	many	TRBJ2-6	TGCGCCAGCAGCTTGGAAGGCTCTGGGGCCAACGTCCTGACTTTC	CASSLEGSGANVLTF
NA	TRBV28	many	TRBJ1-4	TGTGCCAGCAGTTTGGGCCGGTCTAATGAAAAACTGTTTTTT	CASSLGRSNEKLFF
TRBD2	TRBV12-3/TRBV12-4	NA	TRBJ2-3	TGTGCCAGCACCTTAGCGGGGATCACAGATACGCAGTATTTT	CASTLAGITDTQYF
NA	TRBV27	NA	TRBJ1-1	TGTGCCAGCAGTCCTTGGGAGCGGAACTCTGAAGCTTTCTTT	CASSPWERNSEAFF
TRBD2	TRBV3-1	NA	TRBJ2-5	TGTGCCAGCAGCCCCCAAATCGGGGGGTTTGAGCAGTACTTC	CASSPQIGGFEQYF
TRBD1	TRBV20-1	few	TRBJ1-5	TGCAGTGCTGTTCGACAGGGAAGTCAGCCCCAGCATTTT	CSAVRQGSQPQHF
NA	TRBV2	few	TRBJ1-2	TGTGCCAGCAGTATCGTACCCCAGGGTCCGTATGGCTACACCTTC	CASSIVPQGPYGYTF
NA	TRBV28	NA	TRBJ1-6	TGTGCCAGCAGTGTCTCGAGGCAGACTTATTCACCCCTCCACTTT	CASSVSRQTYSPLHF
NA	TRBV19	NA	TRBJ2-2	TGTGCCAGCTTCTTAGGGGGAACCGGGGAGCTGTTTTTT	CASFLGGTGELFF
TRBD2	TRBV20-1	NA	TRBJ2-3	TGCAGTGCTAGAGTGGCGGGGGTGGCTACGCAGTATTTT	CSARVAGVATQYF
NA	TRBV5-1	NA	TRBJ1-1	TGCGCCAGCAGCTTCGGGGGGGAGACTGAAGCTTTCTTT	CASSFGGETEAFF
TRBD1	TRBV7-2	NA	TRBJ1-2	TGTGCCTGCGAGAGGACAGGGAACTATGGCTACACCTTC	CACERTGNYGYTF
NA	TRBV29-1	many	TRBJ2-7	TGCAGCGGGCTATTGGGGGCCGAGCAGTACTTC	CSGLLGAEQYF
TRBD1	TRBV5-1	NA	TRBJ2-1	TGCGCCAGCAGGTCGGGACAGGGGATCGACAATGAGCAGTTCTTC	CASRSGQGIDNEQFF
NA	TRBV7-2	many	TRBJ2-7	TGTGCCAGCAGCTCGGGCGGACAGTACGAGCAGTACTTC	CASSSGGQYEQYF
NA	TRBV5-1	many	TRBJ1-6	TGCGCCAGCAGTGGGACCTTTAATTCACCCCTCCACTTT	CASSGTFNSPLHF
NA	TRBV29-1	many	TRBJ2-7	TGCAGCGTTGTCCTAGGTTCCGACGAGCAGTACTTC	CSVVLGSDEQYF
NA	TRBV28	few	TRBJ2-1	TGTGCCAGCAGCGGGACTGACAATGAGCAGTTCTTC	CASSGTDNEQFF
TRBD1	TRBV20-1	NA	TRBJ1-2	TGCAGTGCTAGCCTGGACAGGGCCCATGGCTACACCTTC	CSASLDRAHGYTF
TRBD1	TRBV9	many	TRBJ2-1	TGTGCCAGCAGCGTAGAGGGGGCTCCGAGCTCCTACAATGAGCAGTTCTTC	CASSVEGAPSSYNEQFF
NA	TRBV7-9	NA	TRBJ1-2	TGTTCCGGCAGCTCGGGGCAAGGGTTTGGCTACACCTTC	CSGSSGQGFGYTF
NA	TRBV29-1	NA	TRBJ2-4	TGCAGCGTGGCCGGGACAAGCACTCAAAACATTCAGTACTTC	CSVAGTSTQNIQYF
NA	TRBV28	NA	TRBJ2-1	TGTGCCAGCAGGGGAGCGGGTGGGGTCAATGAGCAGTTCTTC	CASRGAGGVNEQFF
NA	TRBV7-2	NA	TRBJ2-2	TGTGCCAGCAGCCCCCAGTCGGGGACCACCGGGGAGCTGTTTTTT	CASSPQSGTTGELFF
TRBD1	TRBV6-1	many	TRBJ1-5	TGTGCCAGCAGTAGACAGGGGGCGAGGAATCAGCCCCAGCATTTT	CASSRQGARNQPQHF